These 13 T cell receptor beta chains were sequenced from one sample in a study of blood T cells in healthy people across ages. Through a sample-barcoded 5' primer and a J-beta primer mix, a second PCR was run for roughly 6 to 12 cycles. MiXCR, applied by TCRdb to the 5' RACE reads, yields one record per CDR3 protein. The sample has approximately 290,000 distinct CDR3 sequences; roughly a quarter are singletons. Material for sequencing was blood. These receptor sequences come from a woman aged 70 to 79 in good health.

This clonotype was picked up a small number of times. This chain connects TRBV7-8 to TRBJ2-3; 8 bases are a match to TRBD2. Unmatched junction bases numbered 10, after V lost 7 bases and J lost 1 base. Germline V gene data show CDR1 as SGHVS and CDR2 as FQNEAQ. The CDR3 totals 16 residues. The chain's CDR3 is CASTPVGGLGTDTQYF. DNA for the CDR3: TGTGCCAGCACCCCCGTAGGGGGACTAGGCACAGATACGCAGTATTTT. Complete variable domain (other parts from reference TRBV7-8 and TRBJ2-3): GAGVSQSPRYKVAKRGQDVALRCDPISGHVSLFWYQQALGQGPEFLTYFQNEAQLDKSGLPSDRFFAERPEGSVSTLKIQRTQQEDSAVYLCASTPVGGLGTDTQYFGPGTRLTVL.

This clonotype was counted once. The chain joins TRBV7-6 to TRBJ2-3; unclear D gene. The CDR3 covers 12 residues. From germline, CDR1 is SGHVS and CDR2 FNYEAQ. Trimming took 5 bases from V and 7 from J, leaving 10 bases between them. The chain's CDR3 is CASSPNSNTQYF. The CDR3 DNA reads TGTGCCAGCAGCCCAAACTCAAATACGCAGTATTTT.

The gene calls are TRBV20-1 and TRBJ2-1, with 7 positions matching TRBD1. This CDR3 spans 15 amino acids. Germline V gene sequence: CDR1 DFQATT, CDR2 SNEGSKA (reference sequence). V was pared by 6 bases and J by 13 bases, with 21 bases of the junction left unmatched. The DNA for the CDR3 is TGCAGTGCCAGACCCGGACAGGTAGCGTCGATGAAACAGTTCTTC. It translates to CSARPGQVASMKQFF.

This clonotype was seen a handful of times. The chain has TRBV29-1 and TRBJ1-1; D is uncertain. This CDR3 is built from 11 residues. Germline V CDR1 and CDR2: SQVTM, ANQGSEA. V was clipped by 4 bases and J by 7 bases, with 10 bases between them. The CDR3: CSVVAPGEAFF. CDR3 bases: TGCAGCGTTGTGGCGCCCGGTGAAGCTTTCTTT.

The chain has TRBV7-2 and TRBJ2-3; D is undetermined. CDR1 is SGHTA and CDR2 is FQGNSA in the germline V gene. V was pared by 2 bases and J by 14 bases, with 11 bases between. This CDR3 has 11 amino acids. CDR3 nucleotides: TGTGCCAGCAGCTTAAGTACGATACTGTATTTT. Amino acids: CASSLSTILYF.

The chain uses TRBV27 and TRBJ1-2, with a weak D call TRBD1 (6 bases). Germline CDR1 reads MNHEY; CDR2 reads SMNVEV (reference sequence). V was shortened by 8 bases and J by 2 bases, with 21 bases between the two germline ends. The length of the CDR3 is 16 residues. CDR3 in amino acids: CASSKGDLDRNYGYTF. The CDR3 bases are TGTGCCAGCTCCAAGGGGGACCTAGACAGAAACTATGGCTACACCTTC.

This clonotype was seen only a few times. V is TRBV5-1 and J is TRBJ2-5; no clear D. The V end lost 0 bases, the J end lost 7 bases, and 10 bases lay between the germline ends. Germline V gene sequence: CDR1 SGHRS, CDR2 YFSETQ. This CDR3 spans 13 amino acids. In nucleotides, the CDR3 is TGCGCCAGCAGCTTGGGGCCCGAGTGGACCCAGTACTTC. This gives the protein CASSLGPEWTQYF.

This clonotype was found many times. V is TRBV20-1 and J is TRBJ2-5, with 9 bases aligning to TRBD2. Trimming cost V 6 bases and J 5 bases; bases outside gene matches: 16. CDR3 length: 16 residues. The germline V gene encodes CDR1 DFQATT and CDR2 SNEGSKA (reference sequence). CDR3 coding DNA: TGCAGTGCCAGGCCCCCTATAGCGGGAGCGGCTGAGACCCAGTACTTC. Amino acid sequence: CSARPPIAGAAETQYF.

V and J are TRBV20-1 and TRBJ1-5; 7 bases map to TRBD1. V was pared by 6 bases and J by 4 bases, with 6 bases of the junction left unmatched. CDR1 is DFQATT and CDR2 is SNEGSKA in the germline V gene (reference sequence). This CDR3 has 13 residues. The CDR3 loop is CSASDRANQPQHF. The CDR3 region has the DNA TGCAGTGCCTCCGACAGGGCTAATCAGCCCCAGCATTTT.

This clonotype has only a few counts. The chain combines TRBV21-1 with TRBJ2-1; TRBD2 reflects the table's D call only, with no check against the DNA. TRBV21-1 counts as a pseudogene. The CDR3 covers 17 residues. The CDR3 sequence: CASSKARSPVSYNEQFF. In DNA, the CDR3 is TGTGCCAGCAGCAAAGCGAGAAGTCCGGTCTCCTACAATGAGCAGTTCTTC.

This clonotype was detected many times. The V gene is TRBV25-1, the J gene TRBJ2-7; no definite D call. V shed 5 bases and J shed 4 bases, with 24 bases lying between them. The CDR3 spans 17 residues. Germline CDR1 is MGHDK and CDR2 is SYGVNS. The CDR3 region has the DNA TGTGCCAGCAGTCCCCCACCGGCTGCTCAGCGATGTTACGAGCAGTACTTC. Amino acid sequence: CASSPPPAAQRCYEQYF.

Only a few counts were recorded for this clonotype. V is TRBV28 and J is TRBJ2-5; 8 nucleotides align to TRBD2. Germline V gene sequence: CDR1 MDHEN, CDR2 SYDVKM. Germline trimming cut 6 bases from V and 9 bases from J; bases unmatched to any gene: 3. The CDR3 extends over 11 amino acids. The CDR3 reads CASSNGGAQYF. CDR3 nucleotides: TGTGCCAGCAGCAACGGGGGGGCCCAGTACTTC.

In its sample, this clonotype was seen many times. This chain joins TRBV7-8 and TRBJ2-4; D gene ambiguous. Trimming removed 1 base from V and 0 bases from J, with 7 bases in between. Germline-derived CDR1 and CDR2 are SGHVS and FQNEAQ. This CDR3 is built from 15 residues. DNA for the CDR3: TGTGCCAGCAGCTTAGATCCGGTAGCCAAAAACATTCAGTACTTC. It yields the protein CASSLDPVAKNIQYF.